The 26 T cell receptor beta chains below were found in one sample sequenced in a study of blood T cell repertoires in COVID-19. TCRdb's copy holds only in-frame clones and misses some; the assay was immunoSEQ multiplex PCR. The profile shows 330,000 or so clones, more than 85% of them singletons. The sample was PBMCs or T cells enriched from blood (not recorded which). Receptors originate from a young woman who had recovered from COVID-19.

The chain recombines TRBV7-8 with TRBJ2-3; 8 nucleotides line up with TRBD2. CDR1 is SGHVS and CDR2 is FQNEAQ in the germline V gene. This CDR3 is built from 17 residues. Trimming at V came to 4 bases and at J to 2 bases, leaving 11 bases not matched to a gene. This CDR3 is CASSSLGASGHTDTQYF. The CDR3 DNA reads as TGTGCCAGCAGCTCTCTCGGGGCTAGCGGGCACACAGATACGCAGTATTTT.

The chain uses TRBV27 and TRBJ1-2; the D gene is possibly TRBD1 (6 bases). V dropped 0 bases and J dropped 0 bases, with 14 bases sitting between them. Germline CDR1 reads MNHEY; CDR2 reads SMNVEV (reference sequence). This CDR3 has 17 residues. CDR3 bases: TGTGCCAGCAGTTTATCACGGGGGGCAGCCTCTAACTATGGCTACACCTTC. Translating it yields CASSLSRGAASNYGYTF.

The J gene is TRBJ1-2, the V gene TRBV6-5; D might be TRBD1 (6 bases). Germline V gene lookup returns CDR1 MNHEY and CDR2 SVGAGI. V was shortened by 2 bases and J by 0 bases, with 13 bases between the two germline ends. This CDR3 region has 16 residues. The CDR3 sequence: CASSYMGASANYGYTF. CDR3 bases: TGTGCCAGCAGTTACATGGGGGCGTCAGCTAACTATGGCTACACCTTC.

V usage is TRBV19 and J usage is TRBJ1-1, with D perhaps matching TRBD1 (6 bases). This CDR3 spans 16 amino acids. With 0 bases removed from V and 0 bases from J, the gap between germline ends came to 11 bases. Germline-derived CDR1 and CDR2 are LNHDA and SQIVND (reference sequence). CDR3 DNA sequence: TGTGCCAGTAGTATAGATGGGACATATCTGAACACTGAAGCTTTCTTT. This sequence encodes CASSIDGTYLNTEAFF.

This clone was seen once. The chain employs TRBV21-1 and TRBJ2-1; the table gives TRBD2 as D, unverified against the DNA. TRBV21-1 is recorded as a pseudogene. There are 17 residues in the CDR3. The CDR3 nucleotides are TGTGCCAGCAGCAAAGCGCGAGGGAGGGACTCCTACAATGAGCAGTTCTTC. It specifies CASSKARGRDSYNEQFF.

This clone was detected only once. CDR3 region: CASSRDRTATNEKLFF. The CDR3 coding sequence is TGTGCCAGCAGCCGGGACAGGACCGCAACTAATGAAAAACTGTTTTTT. V usage is TRBV7-9 and J usage is TRBJ1-4; 8 bases map to TRBD1. CDR1 is SEHNR and CDR2 is FQNEAQ in the germline V gene (reference sequence). The CDR3 loop spans 16 amino acids. The V gene end was trimmed by 5 bases and the J gene end by 0 bases; junction bases not matched to a gene: 5.

The CDR3 nucleotides read TGCAGCGCCATAACGGGGGTCACTGAAGCTTTCTTT. Translation gives CSAITGVTEAFF. The chain is built from TRBV29-1 and TRBJ1-1, with a tentative D call TRBD1 (5 bases). Per germline, CDR1 SQVTM and CDR2 ANQGSEA. This CDR3 has 12 amino acids. Deletions cut 7 bases from V and 4 bases from J, with 13 bases between.

The chain employs TRBV28 and TRBJ1-2; 8 nucleotides align to TRBD1. CDR1 and CDR2 from the germline V gene are MDHEN and SYDVKM. V was clipped by 5 bases and J by 5 bases; unmatched bases: 7. The CDR3 has 14 residues. The CDR3 loop is CASSEGQGVYGYTF. The CDR3 DNA reads as TGTGCCAGCAGTGAAGGACAGGGAGTATATGGCTACACCTTC.

In its sample, this clone was seen once. The chain links TRBV28 to TRBJ2-7, with D maybe TRBD1 (5 bases). This CDR3 comprises 15 residues. From germline, CDR1 is MDHEN and CDR2 SYDVKM. Trimming removed 2 bases at V and 12 bases at J, with 23 bases between. The CDR3 here is CASSLRSGAGDSLYF. CDR3 sequence (DNA): TGTGCCAGCAGTTTAAGGAGTGGGGCAGGTGATAGTCTGTACTTC.

This chain links TRBV27 with TRBJ2-7; 7 bases fit TRBD1. This CDR3 contains 15 residues. Trimming cost V 6 bases and J 2 bases; bases outside gene matches: 10. Germline V lookup: CDR1 MNHEY, CDR2 SMNVEV (reference sequence). The CDR3 reads CASRPSGQAPYEQYF. CDR3 bases: TGTGCCAGCAGACCGTCCGGACAGGCCCCCTACGAGCAGTACTTC.

The chain is built from TRBV4-1 and TRBJ2-7; the match to TRBD2 covers 10 bases. The CDR3 consists of 15 residues. Germline-derived CDR1 and CDR2 are MGHRA and YSYEKL. The V and J ends lost 3 bases and 3 bases, in that order; junction bases with no gene match: 5. In DNA form, the CDR3 reads TGCGCCAGCAGCCAGCTAGCGGGAGATCTCTACGAGCAGTACTTC. It yields the protein CASSQLAGDLYEQYF.

V and J are TRBV7-6 and TRBJ2-3; TRBD2 matches at 11 bases. Germline V gene lookup returns CDR1 SGHVS and CDR2 FNYEAQ. The CDR3 consists of 17 residues. The V and J ends lost 1 base and 6 bases, in that order; junction bases with no gene match: 9. CDR3 sequence reads: CASSLGPSGRSKDTQYF. CDR3 coding DNA: TGTGCCAGCAGCTTAGGCCCTAGCGGGAGGTCTAAGGATACGCAGTATTTT.

V usage is TRBV10-2 and J usage is TRBJ2-2; 9 bases are shared with TRBD1. J was trimmed by 5 bases and V by 11 bases; bases with no gene match: 6. The CDR3 is 13 residues long. Germline V gene lookup returns CDR1 WSHSY and CDR2 SAAADI. The CDR3 is CAAADRGTGELFF. The CDR3 DNA reads as TGCGCCGCCGCCGACAGGGGGACCGGGGAGCTGTTTTTT.

The chain combines TRBV4-2 with TRBJ1-2; D unresolved. The ends were cut back, 0 bases at V and 2 bases at J, with 10 bases in the middle. This CDR3 has 15 residues. From germline, CDR1 is LGHNA and CDR2 YNFKEQ. The CDR3 region is CASSQDAQTNYGYTF. DNA of the CDR3: TGTGCCAGCAGCCAAGATGCGCAGACAAACTATGGCTACACCTTC.

The chain is built from TRBV7-9 and TRBJ2-1, with TRBD2 matching over 7 bases. This CDR3 has 16 amino acids. Germline loops: CDR1 SEHNR, CDR2 FQNEAQ (reference sequence). The J segment lost 0 bases and the V segment lost 5 bases, leaving 7 bases of the junction unmatched. CDR3 residues: CASSPFGGSSYNEQFF. The CDR3 nucleotides are TGTGCCAGCAGCCCCTTTGGCGGGAGCTCCTACAATGAGCAGTTCTTC.

Only a few counts were recorded for this clone. The chain has TRBV7-9 and TRBJ2-2; no firm D call. This CDR3 is built from 15 residues. Trimming pared 2 bases from V and 3 bases from J, leaving 10 bases between. CDR1 is SEHNR, CDR2 FQNEAQ, per germline (reference sequence). The CDR3 coding sequence is TGTGCCAGCAGCTTAAAGCCCCCGGACACCGGGGAGCTGTTTTTT. This gives the protein CASSLKPPDTGELFF.

The chain joins TRBV14 to TRBJ2-3; perhaps TRBD2 as D (5 bases). Between the trimmed V and J ends, which lost 4 bases and 6 bases, there was a span of 11 bases. CDR3 size: 13 residues. Germline CDR1 is SGHDN and CDR2 is FVKESK. The CDR3 nucleotides are TGTGCCAGCAGCCCTCTAGCCAGGGATACGCAGTATTTT. Amino acid sequence: CASSPLARDTQYF. Together with reference TRBV14 and TRBJ2-3, the CDR3 gives the full variable domain: EAGVTQFPSHSVIEKGQTVTLRCDPISGHDNLYWYRRVMGKEIKFLLHFVKESKQDESGMPNNRFLAERTGGTYSTLKVQPAELEDSGVYFCASSPLARDTQYFGPGTRLTVL.

The V call is TRBV28, the J call TRBJ1-1; maybe TRBD1 (5 bases). Trimming cost V 3 bases and J 4 bases, with 12 bases left between them. Germline assignment: CDR1 MDHEN and CDR2 SYDVKM. This CDR3 spans 14 amino acids. The CDR3 coding sequence is TGTGCCAGCAGTTTCCAAAGGGGTGGCACTGAAGCTTTCTTT. Amino acids: CASSFQRGGTEAFF.

The chain has TRBV3-1 (or the pseudogene TRBV3-2) and TRBJ2-3, with 8 bases that match TRBD2. The CDR3 totals 13 residues. Germline loops: CDR1 LGHDT, CDR2 YNNKEL (reference sequence). J lost 6 bases, V lost 7 bases, and 6 bases had no gene match. The CDR3: CASTRGGGDTQYF. As DNA, the CDR3 is TGTGCCAGCACCCGGGGGGGCGGGGATACGCAGTATTTT.

CDR3 DNA sequence: TGTGCCAGCAGCTCCCGGACTCCCTCCTCCACTGAAGCTTTCTTT. It encodes CASSSRTPSSTEAFF. The chain uses TRBV11-2 and TRBJ1-1, with no clear D. This CDR3 contains 15 residues. Trimming cost V 4 bases and J 4 bases, with 16 bases left between them. The V gene's germline CDR1 is SGHAT and CDR2 FQNNGV.

The V and J genes are TRBV19 and TRBJ1-2; perhaps TRBD1 as D (5 bases). Per germline, CDR1 LNHDA and CDR2 SQIVND (reference sequence). Trimming left V 6 bases short and J 7 bases short, with 18 bases between. This CDR3 spans 14 amino acids. DNA of the CDR3: TGTGCCAGTAGCCGTAATGTTGGGGGGTTTGGCTACACCTTC. As protein: CASSRNVGGFGYTF.

This clone showed up just once. V usage is TRBV10-3 and J usage is TRBJ1-1, with 9 bases lining up with TRBD1. After removal of 4 bases from V and 10 bases from J, the junction contained 10 bases not matched to a gene. This CDR3 is built from 14 residues. The germline CDR1 and CDR2 sequences are ENHRY and SYGVKD. The CDR3 region is CAISGTGQGLSAFF. In nucleotides, the CDR3 is TGTGCCATCAGTGGTACAGGACAGGGGTTATCAGCTTTCTTT.

The chain combines TRBV4-2 with TRBJ1-1, with D hard to call. V lost 0 bases and J lost 1, with 9 bases in between. This CDR3 has 15 amino acids. Germline lookup yields CDR1 LGHNA and CDR2 YNFKEQ. The CDR3 DNA is TGTGCCAGCAGCCAAGACGGAGGCCGGAACACTGAAGCTTTCTTT. Protein: CASSQDGGRNTEAFF.

V usage is TRBV7-9 and J usage is TRBJ1-4; D uncertain. Germline V gene lookup returns CDR1 SEHNR and CDR2 FQNEAQ (reference sequence). The V end lost 5 bases, the J end lost 6 bases, and 13 bases lay between the germline ends. This CDR3 contains 14 residues. The CDR3, as DNA: TGTGCCAGCAGCCCTTGGGCCGGGGATGAAAAACTGTTTTTT. As protein: CASSPWAGDEKLFF.

This chain uses TRBV5-1 with TRBJ2-2; the D gene is possibly TRBD1 (7 bases). Trimming left V 2 bases short and J 5 bases short, with 16 bases between. CDR1 is SGHRS, CDR2 YFSETQ, per germline. CDR3 length: 16 amino acids. The CDR3 nucleotides read TGCGCCAGCAGCTTTCCCCGACAGGGAGGTACCGGGGAGCTGTTTTTT. Translating gives CASSFPRQGGTGELFF.

The CDR3 region has the DNA TGTGCCAGCAGTTTCCTTACTAGCGGGAACTACGAGCAGTACTTC. As protein: CASSFLTSGNYEQYF. This chain links TRBV7-2 with TRBJ2-7; 10 positions match TRBD2. Germline V gene data show CDR1 as SGHTA and CDR2 as FQGNSA. V trimming: 6 bases; J trimming: 3 bases; junction bases outside the gene matches: 8. CDR3 length: 15 residues.